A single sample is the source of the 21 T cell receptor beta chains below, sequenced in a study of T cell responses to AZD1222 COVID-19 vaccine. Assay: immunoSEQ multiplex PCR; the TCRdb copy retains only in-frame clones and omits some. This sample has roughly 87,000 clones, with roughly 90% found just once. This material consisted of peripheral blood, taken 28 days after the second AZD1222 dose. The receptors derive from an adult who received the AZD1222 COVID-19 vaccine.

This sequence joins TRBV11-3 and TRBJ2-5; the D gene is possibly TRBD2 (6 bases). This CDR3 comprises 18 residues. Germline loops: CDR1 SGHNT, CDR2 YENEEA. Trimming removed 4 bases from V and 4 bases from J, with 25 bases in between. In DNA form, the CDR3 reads TGTGCCAGCAGCTCACCTGATCCGTTCGCGGGAAAAGGAGAGACCCAGTACTTC. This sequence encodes CASSSPDPFAGKGETQYF.

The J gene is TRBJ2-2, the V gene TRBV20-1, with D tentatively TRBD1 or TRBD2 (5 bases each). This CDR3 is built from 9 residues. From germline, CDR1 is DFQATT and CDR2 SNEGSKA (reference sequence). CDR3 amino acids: CRGAGELFF. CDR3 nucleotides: TGCAGGGGGGCCGGGGAGCTGTTTTTT.

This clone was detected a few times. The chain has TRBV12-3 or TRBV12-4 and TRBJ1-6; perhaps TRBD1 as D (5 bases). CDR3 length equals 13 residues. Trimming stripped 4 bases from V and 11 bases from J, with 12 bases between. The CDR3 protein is CASSSSKGTPLHF. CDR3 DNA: TGTGCCAGCAGTTCATCGAAGGGGACACCCCTCCACTTT.

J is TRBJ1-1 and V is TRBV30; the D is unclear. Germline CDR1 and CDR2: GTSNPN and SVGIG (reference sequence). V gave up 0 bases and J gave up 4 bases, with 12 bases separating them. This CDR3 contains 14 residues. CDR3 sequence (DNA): TGTGCCTGGAGTGTATCGCTGCCCCCCACTGAAGCTTTCTTT. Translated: CAWSVSLPPTEAFF.

CDR3 in amino acids: CASSPSDKASSYNSPLHF. The CDR3 coding sequence is TGCGCCAGCAGCCCGAGTGACAAGGCGAGCTCCTATAATTCACCCCTCCACTTT. The chain combines TRBV5-1 with TRBJ1-6; D not certain. The V end was cut by 4 bases, the J end by 0 bases, with 17 bases between. This CDR3 spans 18 amino acids. Germline CDR1 reads SGHRS; CDR2 reads YFSETQ.

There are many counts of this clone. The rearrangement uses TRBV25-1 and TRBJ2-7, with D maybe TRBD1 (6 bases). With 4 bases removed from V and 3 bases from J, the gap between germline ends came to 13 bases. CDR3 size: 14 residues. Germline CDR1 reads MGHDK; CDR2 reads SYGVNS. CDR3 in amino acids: CASSVLRDNYEQYF. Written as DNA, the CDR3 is TGTGCCAGCAGTGTCCTCCGGGACAACTACGAGCAGTACTTC.

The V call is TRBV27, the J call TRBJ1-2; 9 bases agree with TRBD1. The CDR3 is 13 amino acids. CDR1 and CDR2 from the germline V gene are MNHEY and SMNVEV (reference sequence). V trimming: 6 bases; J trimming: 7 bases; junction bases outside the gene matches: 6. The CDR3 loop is CASRSTGGSGYTF. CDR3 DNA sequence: TGTGCCAGCAGATCTACAGGGGGCTCTGGCTACACCTTC.

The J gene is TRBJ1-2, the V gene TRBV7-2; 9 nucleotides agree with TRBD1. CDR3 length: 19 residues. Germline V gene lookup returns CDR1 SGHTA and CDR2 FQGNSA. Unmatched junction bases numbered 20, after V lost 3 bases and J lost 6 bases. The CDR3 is CASSFYTMARTGQGNGYTF. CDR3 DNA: TGTGCCAGCAGCTTCTATACCATGGCTCGAACGGGACAGGGAAATGGCTACACCTTC.

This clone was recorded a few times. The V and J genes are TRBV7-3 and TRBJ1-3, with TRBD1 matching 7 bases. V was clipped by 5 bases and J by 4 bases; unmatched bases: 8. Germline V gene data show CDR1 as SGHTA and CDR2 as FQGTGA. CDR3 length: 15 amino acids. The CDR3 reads CASSLNTGDGNTIYF. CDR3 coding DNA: TGTGCCAGCAGCCTCAATACAGGGGACGGAAACACCATATATTTT.

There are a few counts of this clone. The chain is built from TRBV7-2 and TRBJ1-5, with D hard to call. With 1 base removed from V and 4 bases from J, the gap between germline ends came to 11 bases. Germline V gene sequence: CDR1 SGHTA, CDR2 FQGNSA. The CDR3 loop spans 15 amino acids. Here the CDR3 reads CASSLVHGQNQPQHF. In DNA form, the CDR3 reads TGTGCCAGCAGCTTAGTACACGGCCAGAATCAGCCCCAGCATTTT.

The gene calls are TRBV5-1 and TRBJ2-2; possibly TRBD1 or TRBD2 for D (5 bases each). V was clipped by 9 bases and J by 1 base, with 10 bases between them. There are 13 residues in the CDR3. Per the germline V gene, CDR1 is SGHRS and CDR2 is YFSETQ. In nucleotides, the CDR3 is TGCGCCACCGGGACCGGGAACACCGGGGAGCTGTTTTTT. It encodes CATGTGNTGELFF.

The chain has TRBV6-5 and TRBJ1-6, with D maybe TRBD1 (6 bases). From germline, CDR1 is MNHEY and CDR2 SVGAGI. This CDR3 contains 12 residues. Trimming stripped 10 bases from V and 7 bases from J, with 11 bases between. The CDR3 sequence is CATRTENSPLHF. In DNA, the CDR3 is TGTGCCACAAGGACAGAGAATTCACCCCTCCACTTT.

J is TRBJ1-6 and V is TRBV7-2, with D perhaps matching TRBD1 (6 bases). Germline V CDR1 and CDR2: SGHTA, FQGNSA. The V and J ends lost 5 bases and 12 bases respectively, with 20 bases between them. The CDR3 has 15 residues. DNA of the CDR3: TGTGCCAGCAGCATCTCGACAGGTAGTATTGGACCCCTCCACTTT. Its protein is CASSISTGSIGPLHF.

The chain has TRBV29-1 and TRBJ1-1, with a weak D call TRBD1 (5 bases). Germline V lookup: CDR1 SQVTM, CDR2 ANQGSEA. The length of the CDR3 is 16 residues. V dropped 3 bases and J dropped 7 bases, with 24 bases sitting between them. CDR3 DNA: TGCAGCGTTGATTGGGTAAGGGGCAGGGCAATCGATGAAGCTTTCTTT. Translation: CSVDWVRGRAIDEAFF.

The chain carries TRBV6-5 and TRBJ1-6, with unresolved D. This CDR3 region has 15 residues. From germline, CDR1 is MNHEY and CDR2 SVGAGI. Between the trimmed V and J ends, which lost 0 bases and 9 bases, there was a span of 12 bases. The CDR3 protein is CASSYSGTLGSPLHF. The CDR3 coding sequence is TGTGCCAGCAGTTACTCGGGCACGCTGGGTTCACCCCTCCACTTT.

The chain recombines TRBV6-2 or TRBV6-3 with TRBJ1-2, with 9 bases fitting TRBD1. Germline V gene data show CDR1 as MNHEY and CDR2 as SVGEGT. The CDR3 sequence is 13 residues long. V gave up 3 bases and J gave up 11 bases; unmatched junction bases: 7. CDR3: CASSYSIGQGYTF. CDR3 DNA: TGTGCCAGCAGTTATTCTATTGGACAGGGGTACACCTTC.

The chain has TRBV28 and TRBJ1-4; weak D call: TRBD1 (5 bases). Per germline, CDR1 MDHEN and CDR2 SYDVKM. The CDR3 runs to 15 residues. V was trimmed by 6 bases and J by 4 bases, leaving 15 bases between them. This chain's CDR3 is CASSFGGTDNEKLFF. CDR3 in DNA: TGTGCCAGCAGCTTCGGAGGGACTGATAATGAAAAACTGTTTTTT.

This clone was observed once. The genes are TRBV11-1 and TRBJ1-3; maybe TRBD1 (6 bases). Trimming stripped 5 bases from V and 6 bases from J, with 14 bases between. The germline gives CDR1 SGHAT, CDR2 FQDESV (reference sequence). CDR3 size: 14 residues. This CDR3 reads CASSTGRQVNTIYF. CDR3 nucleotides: TGTGCCAGCAGCACAGGGCGCCAAGTAAACACCATATATTTT.

CDR3 nucleotides: TGTGCCAGTAGGGGATATCGGACAGGGGGATCCTATGGCTACACCTTC. This gives the protein CASRGYRTGGSYGYTF. The chain has TRBV19 and TRBJ1-2; 10 bases agree with TRBD1. The V segment lost 6 bases and the J segment 4 bases; nucleotides outside the gene matches: 11. The CDR3 loop spans 16 amino acids. The germline V gene has CDR1 LNHDA and CDR2 SQIVND (reference sequence).

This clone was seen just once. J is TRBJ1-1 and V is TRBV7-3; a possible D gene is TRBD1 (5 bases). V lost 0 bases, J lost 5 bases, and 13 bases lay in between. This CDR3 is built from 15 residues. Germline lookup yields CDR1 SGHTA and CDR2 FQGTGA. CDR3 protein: CASSLTAGSKTEAFF. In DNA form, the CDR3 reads TGTGCCAGCAGCTTAACGGCAGGGAGTAAAACTGAAGCTTTCTTT. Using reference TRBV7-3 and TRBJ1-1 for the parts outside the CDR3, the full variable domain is GAGVSQTPSNKVTEKGKYVELRCDPISGHTALYWYRQSLGQGPEFLIYFQGTGAADDSGLPNDRFFAVRPEGSVSTLKIQRTERGDSAVYLCASSLTAGSKTEAFFGQGTRLTVV.

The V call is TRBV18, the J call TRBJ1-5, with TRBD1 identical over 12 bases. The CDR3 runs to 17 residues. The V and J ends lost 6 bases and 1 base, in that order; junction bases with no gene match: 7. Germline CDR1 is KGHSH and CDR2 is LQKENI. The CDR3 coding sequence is TGTGCCAGCTCCCGGGGACAGGGGGCTGGGAGCAATCAGCCCCAGCATTTT. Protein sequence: CASSRGQGAGSNQPQHF.